This is a list of T cell receptor beta chains from one sample in a study of OX40 agonist ivuxolimab in advanced cancers. Sequenced by immunoSEQ multiplex PCR; TCRdb stores in-frame clones only, minus some. This table holds roughly 80,000 clones, 70% to 90% found once. The sequencing here drew on CD4+ or CD8+ T cells sorted from blood, taken in a trial of the OX40 agonist ivuxolimab. The receptors come from an adult with an advanced solid tumor such as melanoma, head and neck, liver or kidney cancer. CDR3s include the opening cysteine and the closing phenylalanine or tryptophan. D genes are given only for firm matches. Rows may omit the clone size; those that give it use once, few, many or a size class.

TRBJ1-2 | . | . | TRBV19 | TGTGCCAGTAGTCCGAATCCGGGGGGTGGAAGCTATGGCTACACCTTC | CASSPNPGGGSYGYTF
TRBJ2-1 | . | once | TRBV4-3 | TGCGCCAGCAGCCAACTCCCGGCGGGCGGCAATGAGCAGTTCTTC | CASSQLPAGGNEQFF
TRBJ2-7 | TRBD1 | . | TRBV5-1 | TGCGCCAGCAGCCCTTCGTCTGGGACAGGGCCCCGGCAGTCCCTCGAGCAGTACTTC | CASSPSSGTGPRQSLEQYF
TRBJ2-7 | . | once | TRBV7-2 | TGTGCCAGCAGCTTAAACAGGGAGTTGGAGCAGTACTTC | CASSLNRELEQYF
TRBJ1-5 | TRBD1 | . | TRBV5-1 | TGCGCCAGCAGCAGGACAGGGGATCTCGCTCAGCCCCAGCATTTT | CASSRTGDLAQPQHF
TRBJ2-1 | . | . | TRBV18 | TGTGCCAGCTCGCCGGGGGTGGGCTCCTACAATGAGCAGTTCTTC | CASSPGVGSYNEQFF
TRBJ2-7 | . | . | TRBV4-1 | TGCGCCAGCAGCCAAGATTCCAAGGGTATGGGGGAGCAGTACTTC | CASSQDSKGMGEQYF
TRBJ2-7 | TRBD1 | . | TRBV28 | TGTGCCAGCAGTCTCCAAGGTCGGGACAGGAGTTACGAGCAGTACTTC | CASSLQGRDRSYEQYF
TRBJ1-4 | . | . | TRBV7-9 | TGTGCCAGCAGCACGACGGGGGGGCAGAGTTATTTCGGAAAACTGTTTTTT | CASSTTGGQSYFGKLFF
TRBJ1-2 | . | . | TRBV6-4 | TGTGCCAGCAGTGACCCTCCGAGGGGGGACCATGGCTACACCTTC | CASSDPPRGDHGYTF
TRBJ2-5 | TRBD1 | . | TRBV30 | TGTGCCTGGAGTGTGGGACAGGGAGCCCAAGAGACCCAGTACTTC | CAWSVGQGAQETQYF
TRBJ2-1 | . | . | TRBV7-6 | TGTGCCAGCAGTCCTCAGGGGCTGATTTACAATGAGCAGTTCTTC | CASSPQGLIYNEQFF
TRBJ1-3 | TRBD1 | . | TRBV6-5 | TGTGCCAGCAGGAGGGACAGGTCGGGAAACACCATATATTTT | CASRRDRSGNTIYF
TRBJ2-5 | TRBD2 | . | TRBV13 | TGTGCCAGCAGCTTAATAGGGGACTGGACTAGCGGAGAAGAGACCCAGTACTTC | CASSLIGDWTSGEETQYF
TRBJ1-4 | . | . | TRBV25-1 | TGTGCCAGCAGTGAGCAGGGGAATGAAAAACTGTTTTTT | CASSEQGNEKLFF
TRBJ2-3 | . | once | TRBV9 | TGTGCCAGCAGCGTCGCCCCTACAGATACGCAGTATTTT | CASSVAPTDTQYF
TRBJ2-4 | . | . | TRBV28 | TGTGCCAGCAGTTTGCCTACAGGGAAATGGGCCAAAAACATTCAGTACTTC | CASSLPTGKWAKNIQYF
TRBJ2-7 | . | . | TRBV19 | TGTGCCAGTAGTAAGAGGGGGAAAGACTACGAGCAGTACTTC | CASSKRGKDYEQYF
TRBJ2-3 | . | . | TRBV7-2 | TGTGCCAGCAGCTTAGAAACTAGTTACACAGATACGCAGTATTTT | CASSLETSYTDTQYF
TRBJ2-2 | TRBD2 | . | TRBV18 | TGTGCCAGCTCACCCTTCGGACTAGCGGGGGGTCAGAACACCGGGGAGCTGTTTTTT | CASSPFGLAGGQNTGELFF
TRBJ2-1 | . | . | TRBV10-1 | TGCGCCAGCAGTGAGTTAGTCAGCTCCTACAATGAGCAGTTCTTC | CASSELVSSYNEQFF
TRBJ2-5 | . | . | TRBV7-2 | TGTGCCAGCAGCTTTGCCCTTGAAGAGACCCAGTACTTC | CASSFALEETQYF
TRBJ2-1 | TRBD1 | . | TRBV9 | TGTGCCAGCAGCTTCACCGGGACAGGGAGGAATGAGCAGTTCTTC | CASSFTGTGRNEQFF
TRBJ1-4 | . | . | TRBV27 | TGTGCCAGCAGTTTGGAACAGGGTCGTTCGCGTGAAAAACTGTTTTTT | CASSLEQGRSREKLFF
TRBJ1-4 | . | . | TRBV5-1 | TGCGCCAGCAGCTTTGGGGTGAGCAGTGAAAAACTGTTTTTT | CASSFGVSSEKLFF
TRBJ1-1 | . | . | TRBV27 | TGTGCCAGCAGTCCGAGGTATCAGGGTAGCACTGAAGCTTTCTTT | CASSPRYQGSTEAFF
TRBJ2-5 | . | . | TRBV29-1 | TGCAGCGTTGAAGATACTTGGGGCGGGCCCCAAGAGACCCAGTACTTC | CSVEDTWGGPQETQYF
TRBJ1-4 | TRBD1 | . | TRBV5-1 | TGCGCCAGCAGCTTGAATCCGGGGACAGGTGAAAAACTGTTTTTT | CASSLNPGTGEKLFF
TRBJ2-2 | . | . | TRBV9 | TGTGCCAGCAGCCCCTGGGAACGGTCCACCGGGGAGCTGTTTTTT | CASSPWERSTGELFF
TRBJ2-3 | . | . | TRBV25-1 | TGTGCCAGCAGGGGGGTAGTAGCCGGGACAGATACGCAGTATTTT | CASRGVVAGTDTQYF
TRBJ1-5 | . | few | TRBV6-5 | TGTGCCAGCAGTTATTATGCCGACCAGCCCCAGCATTTT | CASSYYADQPQHF
TRBJ1-4 | . | . | TRBV29-1 | TGCAGCGTTATTCCAAGGGCAACTAATGAAAAACTGTTTTTT | CSVIPRATNEKLFF
TRBJ2-7 | . | . | TRBV5-1 | TGCGCCAGCAGCTGGGACGGGACATCATCCTACGAGCAGTACTTC | CASSWDGTSSYEQYF
TRBJ2-5 | . | . | TRBV6-6 | TGTGCCAGCACCTACCGGACTGTCGAGACCCAGTACTTC | CASTYRTVETQYF